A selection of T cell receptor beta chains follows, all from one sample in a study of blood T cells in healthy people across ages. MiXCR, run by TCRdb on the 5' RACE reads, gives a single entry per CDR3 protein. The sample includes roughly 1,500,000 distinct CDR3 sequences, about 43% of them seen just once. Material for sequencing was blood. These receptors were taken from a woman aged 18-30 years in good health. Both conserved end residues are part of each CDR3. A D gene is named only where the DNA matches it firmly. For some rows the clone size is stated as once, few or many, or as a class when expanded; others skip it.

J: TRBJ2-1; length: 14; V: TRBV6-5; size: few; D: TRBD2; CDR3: CASSGLAGIDEQFF; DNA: TGTGCCAGCAGTGGACTAGCGGGGATAGATGAGCAGTTCTTC
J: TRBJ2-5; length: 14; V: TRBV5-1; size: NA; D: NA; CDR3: CASSWSTGWETQYF; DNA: TGCGCCAGCAGCTGGAGTACAGGCTGGGAGACCCAGTACTTC
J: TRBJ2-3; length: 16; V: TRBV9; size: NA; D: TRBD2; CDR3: CASSALTSSSTDTQYF; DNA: TGTGCCAGCAGCGCTCTGACTAGCAGTAGCACAGATACGCAGTATTTT
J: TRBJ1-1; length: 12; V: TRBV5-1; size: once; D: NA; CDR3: CASSPGEWEAFF; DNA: TGCGCCAGCAGCCCAGGAGAATGGGAAGCTTTCTTT
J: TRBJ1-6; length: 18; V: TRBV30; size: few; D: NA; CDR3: CAWSSYRTSHQGGSPLHF; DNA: TGTGCCTGGAGCTCCTACAGGACCTCACATCAAGGGGGTTCACCCCTCCACTTT
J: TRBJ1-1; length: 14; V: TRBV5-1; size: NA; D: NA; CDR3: CPSSLGGGATEAFF; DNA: TGCCCCAGCAGCTTGGGAGGGGGAGCAACTGAAGCTTTCTTT
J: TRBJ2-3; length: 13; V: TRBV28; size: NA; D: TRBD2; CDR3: CASSLTGGSTQYF; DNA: TGTGCCAGCAGTTTGACGGGGGGAAGTACGCAGTATTTT
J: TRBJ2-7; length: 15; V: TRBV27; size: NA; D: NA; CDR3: CASSLRAGTNYEQYF; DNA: TGTGCCAGCAGTTTAAGGGCCGGGACAAACTACGAGCAGTACTTC
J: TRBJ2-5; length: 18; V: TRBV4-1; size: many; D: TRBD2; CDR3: CASSLFPWTSGDQETQYF; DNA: TGCGCCAGCAGTCTCTTCCCTTGGACTAGCGGGGACCAAGAGACCCAGTACTTC
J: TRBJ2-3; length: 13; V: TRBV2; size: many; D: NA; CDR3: CASSEAGADTQYF; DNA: TGTGCCAGCAGTGAAGCGGGGGCAGATACGCAGTATTTT
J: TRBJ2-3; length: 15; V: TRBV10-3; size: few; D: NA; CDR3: CAISKGYGGTDTQYF; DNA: TGTGCCATCTCAAAGGGTTACGGGGGCACAGATACGCAGTATTTT
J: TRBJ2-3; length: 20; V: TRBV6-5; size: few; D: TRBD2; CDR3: CASSYSAGLAGPYDTDTQYF; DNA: TGTGCCAGCAGTTACTCGGCAGGACTAGCGGGACCGTATGACACAGATACGCAGTATTTT
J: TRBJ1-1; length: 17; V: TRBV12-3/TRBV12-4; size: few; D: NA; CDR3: CASSLAAWGVMNTEAFF; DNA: TGTGCCAGCAGTTTAGCCGCCTGGGGGGTCATGAACACTGAAGCTTTCTTT
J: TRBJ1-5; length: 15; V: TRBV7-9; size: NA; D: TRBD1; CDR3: CASSLTGQAGGPQHF; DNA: TGTGCCAGCAGCTTGACAGGACAGGCCGGGGGGCCCCAGCATTTT
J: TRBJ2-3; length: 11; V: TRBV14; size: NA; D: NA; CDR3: CASGSGGTQYF; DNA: TGTGCCAGCGGTAGCGGCGGTACGCAGTATTTT
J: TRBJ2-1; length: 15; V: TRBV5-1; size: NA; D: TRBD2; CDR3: CASMRAGADYNEQFF; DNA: TGCGCCAGCATGAGAGCGGGAGCCGATTACAATGAGCAGTTCTTC
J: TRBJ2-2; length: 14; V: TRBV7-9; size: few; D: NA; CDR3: CASSSLTDTGELFF; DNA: TGTGCCAGCAGCTCCCTGACAGACACCGGGGAGCTGTTTTTT
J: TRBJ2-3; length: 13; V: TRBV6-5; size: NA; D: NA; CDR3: CASRWTGIDTQYF; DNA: TGTGCCAGCAGATGGACTGGGATAGATACGCAGTATTTT
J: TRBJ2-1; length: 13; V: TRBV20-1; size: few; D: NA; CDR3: CSAFLTGLQEQFF; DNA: TGCAGTGCTTTCCTAACGGGACTTCAGGAGCAGTTCTTC
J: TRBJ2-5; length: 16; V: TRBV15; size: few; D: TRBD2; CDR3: CATSSSRLAIGETQYF; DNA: TGTGCCACCAGCAGTTCTAGACTAGCTATAGGAGAGACCCAGTACTTC
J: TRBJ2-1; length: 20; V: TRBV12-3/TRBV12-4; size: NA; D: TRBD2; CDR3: CASSRHSGASGGISYNEQFF; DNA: TGTGCCAGCAGTCGACACTCCGGGGCTAGCGGGGGCATTTCCTACAATGAGCAGTTCTTC
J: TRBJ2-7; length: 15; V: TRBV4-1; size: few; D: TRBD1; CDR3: CASSQERGQGREQYF; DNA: TGCGCCAGCAGCCAAGAAAGGGGACAGGGACGCGAGCAGTACTTC
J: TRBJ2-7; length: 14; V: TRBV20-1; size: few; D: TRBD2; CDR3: CSARDLAGGSEQYF; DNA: TGCAGTGCTAGAGATCTCGCGGGAGGGTCCGAGCAGTACTTC
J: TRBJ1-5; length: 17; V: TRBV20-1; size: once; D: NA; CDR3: CSARAPSGEIGNQPQHF; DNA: TGCAGTGCTAGAGCCCCGTCAGGGGAAATTGGCAATCAGCCCCAGCATTTT
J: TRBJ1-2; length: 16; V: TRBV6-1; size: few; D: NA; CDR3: CGVLGDPLYRNYGYTF; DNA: TGTGGCGTTCTAGGGGACCCTCTTTACCGAAACTATGGCTACACCTTC
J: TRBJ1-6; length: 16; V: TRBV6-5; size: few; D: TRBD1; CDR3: CASSRETGGYNSPLHF; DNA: TGTGCCAGCAGTAGGGAGACAGGGGGTTATAATTCACCCCTCCACTTT
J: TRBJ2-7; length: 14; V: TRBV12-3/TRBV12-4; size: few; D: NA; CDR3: CASSLTQANYEQYF; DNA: TGTGCCAGCAGTTTAACCCAGGCGAACTACGAGCAGTACTTC
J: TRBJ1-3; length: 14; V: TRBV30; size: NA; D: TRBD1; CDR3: CAFSTGQAGNTIYF; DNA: TGTGCCTTTTCGACAGGGCAGGCTGGAAACACCATATATTTT
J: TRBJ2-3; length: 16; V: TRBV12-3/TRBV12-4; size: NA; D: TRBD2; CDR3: CASSQTSGFITDTQYF; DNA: TGTGCCAGCAGTCAGACTAGCGGGTTCATCACAGATACGCAGTATTTT
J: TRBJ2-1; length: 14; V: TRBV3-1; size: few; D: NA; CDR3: CAISRNDLYNEQFF; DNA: TGTGCCATCTCCCGTAACGACCTATACAATGAGCAGTTCTTC
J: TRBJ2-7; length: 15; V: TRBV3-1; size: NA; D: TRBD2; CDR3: CASSAGTSAVYEQYF; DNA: TGTGCCAGCAGCGCCGGGACTAGCGCTGTCTACGAGCAGTACTTC
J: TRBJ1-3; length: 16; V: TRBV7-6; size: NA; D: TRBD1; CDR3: CASSPGTVSSGNTIYF; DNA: TGTGCCAGCAGCCCCGGGACAGTGAGCTCTGGAAACACCATATATTTT
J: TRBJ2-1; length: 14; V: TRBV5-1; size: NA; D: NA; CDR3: CASSLELGNGEQFF; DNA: TGCGCCAGCAGCTTGGAGTTGGGGAACGGTGAGCAGTTCTTC
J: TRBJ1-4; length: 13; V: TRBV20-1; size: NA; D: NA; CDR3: CSASVGIDEKLFF; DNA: TGCAGTGCTAGTGTGGGAATTGATGAAAAACTGTTTTTT
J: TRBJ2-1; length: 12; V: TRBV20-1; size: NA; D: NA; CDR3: CSVRDKYNEQFF; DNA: TGCAGTGTACGGGACAAATACAATGAGCAGTTCTTC
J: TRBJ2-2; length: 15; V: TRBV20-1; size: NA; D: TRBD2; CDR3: CSVERSGGDTGELFF; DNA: TGCAGCGTCGAACGTAGCGGGGGGGATACCGGGGAGCTGTTTTTT
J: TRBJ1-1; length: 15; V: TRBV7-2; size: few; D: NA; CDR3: CASSRRQSENTEAFF; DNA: TGTGCCAGCAGCCGAAGACAGTCGGAGAACACTGAAGCTTTCTTT
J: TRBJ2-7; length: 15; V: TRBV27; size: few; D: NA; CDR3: CASSFSQGSSYEQYF; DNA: TGTGCCAGCAGTTTCAGCCAGGGAAGCTCCTACGAGCAGTACTTC
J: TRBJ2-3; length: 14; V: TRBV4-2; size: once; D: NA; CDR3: CASRSRGVTDTQYF; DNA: TGTGCCAGCAGATCTAGGGGGGTCACAGATACGCAGTATTTT
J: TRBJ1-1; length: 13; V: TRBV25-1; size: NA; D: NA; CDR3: CASKRGLDTEAFF; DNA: TGTGCCAGCAAACGGGGCTTGGACACTGAAGCTTTCTTT